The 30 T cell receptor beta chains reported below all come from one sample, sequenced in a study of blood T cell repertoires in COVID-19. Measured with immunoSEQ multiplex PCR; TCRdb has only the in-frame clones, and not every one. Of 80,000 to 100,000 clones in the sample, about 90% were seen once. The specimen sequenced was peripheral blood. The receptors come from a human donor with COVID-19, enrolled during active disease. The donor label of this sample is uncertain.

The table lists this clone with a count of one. The DNA for the CDR3 is TGCGCCAGCAGCCGGCGAGACAGGAACACTGAAGCTTTCTTT. Translation gives CASSRRDRNTEAFF. The genes are TRBV5-1 and TRBJ1-1; TRBD1 might be the D (5 bases). V shed 4 bases and J shed 1 base, with 11 bases lying between them. CDR3 length: 14 amino acids. Germline lookup yields CDR1 SGHRS and CDR2 YFSETQ.

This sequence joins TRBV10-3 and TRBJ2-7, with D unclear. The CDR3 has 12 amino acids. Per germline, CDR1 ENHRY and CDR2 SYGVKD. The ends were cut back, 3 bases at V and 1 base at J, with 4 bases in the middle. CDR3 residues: CAISDSSYEQYF. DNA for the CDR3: TGTGCCATCAGTGACAGTTCCTACGAGCAGTACTTC.

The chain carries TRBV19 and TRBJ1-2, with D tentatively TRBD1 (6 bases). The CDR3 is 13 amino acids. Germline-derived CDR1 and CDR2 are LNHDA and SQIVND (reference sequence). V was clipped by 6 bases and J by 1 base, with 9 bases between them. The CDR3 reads CASRADSNYGYTF. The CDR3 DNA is TGTGCCAGTAGAGCGGACAGTAACTATGGCTACACCTTC.

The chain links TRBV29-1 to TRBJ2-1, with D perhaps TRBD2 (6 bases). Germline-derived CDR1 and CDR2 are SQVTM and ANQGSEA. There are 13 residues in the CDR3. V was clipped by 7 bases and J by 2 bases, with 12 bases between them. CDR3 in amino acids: CSASSAAYNEQFF. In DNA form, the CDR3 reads TGCAGCGCCTCTAGCGCCGCCTACAATGAGCAGTTCTTC.

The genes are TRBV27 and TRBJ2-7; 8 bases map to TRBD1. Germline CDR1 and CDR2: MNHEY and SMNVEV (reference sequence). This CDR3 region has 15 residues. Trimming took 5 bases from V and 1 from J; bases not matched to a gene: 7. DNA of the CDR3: TGTGCCAGCAGTCCCCGGACAGGGACTTCCTACGAGCAGTACTTC. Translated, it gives CASSPRTGTSYEQYF.

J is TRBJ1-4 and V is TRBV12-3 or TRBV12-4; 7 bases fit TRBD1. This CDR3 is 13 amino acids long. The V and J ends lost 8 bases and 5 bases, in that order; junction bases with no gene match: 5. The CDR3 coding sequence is TGTGCCAGCTTCGGGACAGAGAATGAAAAACTGTTTTTT. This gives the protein CASFGTENEKLFF.

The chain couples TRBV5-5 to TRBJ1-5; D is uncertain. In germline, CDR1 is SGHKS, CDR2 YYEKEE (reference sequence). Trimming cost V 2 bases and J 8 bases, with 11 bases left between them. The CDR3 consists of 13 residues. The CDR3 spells CASSFSFAEPQHF. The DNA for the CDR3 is TGTGCCAGCAGCTTCTCGTTTGCGGAGCCCCAGCATTTT.

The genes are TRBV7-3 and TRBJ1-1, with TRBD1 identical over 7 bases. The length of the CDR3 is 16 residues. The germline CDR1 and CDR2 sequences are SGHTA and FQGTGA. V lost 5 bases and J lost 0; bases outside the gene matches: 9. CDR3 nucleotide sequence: TGTGCCAGCAGCCCACTGACGGGGACAGTGAACACTGAAGCTTTCTTT. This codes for CASSPLTGTVNTEAFF.

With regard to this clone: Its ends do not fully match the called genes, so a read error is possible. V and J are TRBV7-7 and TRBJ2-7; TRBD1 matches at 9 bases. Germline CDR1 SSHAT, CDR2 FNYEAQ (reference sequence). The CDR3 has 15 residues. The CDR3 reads CASSPIQGAPYEQYF. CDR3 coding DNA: TGTGCTAGCAGCCCCATACAGGGGGCCCCCTACGAGCAGTACTTC. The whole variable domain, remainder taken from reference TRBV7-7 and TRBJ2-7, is GAGVSQSPRYKVTKRGQDVTLRCDPISSHATLYWYQQALGQGPEFLTYFNYEAQPDKSGLPSDRFSAERPEGSISTLTIQRTEQRDSAMYRCASSPIQGAPYEQYFGPGTRLTVT.

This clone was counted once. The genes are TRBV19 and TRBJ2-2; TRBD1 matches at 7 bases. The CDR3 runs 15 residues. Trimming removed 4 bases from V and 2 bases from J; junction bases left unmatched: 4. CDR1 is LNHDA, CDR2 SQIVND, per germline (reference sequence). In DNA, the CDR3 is TGTGCCAGTAGTAGCCGGGACAGAAACACCGGGGAGCTGTTTTTT. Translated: CASSSRDRNTGELFF.

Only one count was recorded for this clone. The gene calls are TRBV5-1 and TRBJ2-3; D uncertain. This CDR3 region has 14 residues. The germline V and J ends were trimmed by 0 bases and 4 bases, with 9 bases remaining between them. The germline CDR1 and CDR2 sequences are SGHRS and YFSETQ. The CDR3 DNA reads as TGCGCCAGCAGCTTGGTGGAGCCGGCAGATACGCAGTATTTT. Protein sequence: CASSLVEPADTQYF.

This chain's CDR3 is CASSQLGGYPAGNTIYF. In DNA form, the CDR3 reads TGTGCCAGCAGTCAACTAGGCGGGTATCCGGCTGGAAACACCATATATTTT. The chain carries TRBV6-6 and TRBJ1-3; D not certain. The length of the CDR3 is 17 residues. Germline V lookup: CDR1 MNHNY, CDR2 SVGAGI (reference sequence). Deletions cut 5 bases from V and 2 bases from J, with 19 bases between.

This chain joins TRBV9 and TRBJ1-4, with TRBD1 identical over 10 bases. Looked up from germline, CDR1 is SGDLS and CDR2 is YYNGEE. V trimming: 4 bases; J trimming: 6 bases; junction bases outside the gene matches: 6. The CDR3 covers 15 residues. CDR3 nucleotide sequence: TGTGCCAGCAGCTCATGGACAGGGGGGGATGAAAAACTGTTTTTT. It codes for CASSSWTGGDEKLFF.

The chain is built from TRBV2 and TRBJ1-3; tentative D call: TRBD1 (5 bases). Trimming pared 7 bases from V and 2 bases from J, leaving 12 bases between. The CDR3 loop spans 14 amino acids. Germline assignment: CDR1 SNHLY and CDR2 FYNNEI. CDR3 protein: CASTEAGAGNTIYF. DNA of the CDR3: TGTGCCAGCACCGAGGCGGGGGCTGGAAACACCATATATTTT.

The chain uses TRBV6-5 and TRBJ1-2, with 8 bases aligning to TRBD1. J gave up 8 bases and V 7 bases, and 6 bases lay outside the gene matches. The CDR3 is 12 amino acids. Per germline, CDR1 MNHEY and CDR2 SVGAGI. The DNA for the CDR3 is TGTGCCAGCAAAATCGGACAGGGCGGCTACACCTTC. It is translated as CASKIGQGGYTF.

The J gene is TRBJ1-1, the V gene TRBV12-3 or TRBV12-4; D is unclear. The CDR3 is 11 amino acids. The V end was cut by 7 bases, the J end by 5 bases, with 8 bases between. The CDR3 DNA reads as TGTGCCAGCACCCCCCGGACTGAAGCTTTCTTT. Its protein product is CASTPRTEAFF.

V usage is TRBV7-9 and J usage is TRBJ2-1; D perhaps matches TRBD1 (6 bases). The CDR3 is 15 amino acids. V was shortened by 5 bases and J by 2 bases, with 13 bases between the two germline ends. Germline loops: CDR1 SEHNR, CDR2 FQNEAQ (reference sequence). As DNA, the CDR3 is TGTGCCAGCAGCCCACAGGGTTCAGCCTACAATGAGCAGTTCTTC. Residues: CASSPQGSAYNEQFF.

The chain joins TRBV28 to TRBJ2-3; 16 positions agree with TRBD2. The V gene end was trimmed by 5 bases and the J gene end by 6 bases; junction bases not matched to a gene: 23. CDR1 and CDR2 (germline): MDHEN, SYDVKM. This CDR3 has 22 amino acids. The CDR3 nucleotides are TGTGCCAGCAGTGCCAGCCGTGGGACTAGCGGGGGGGCCACCGTCATCAGGGATACGCAGTATTTT. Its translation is CASSASRGTSGGATVIRDTQYF.

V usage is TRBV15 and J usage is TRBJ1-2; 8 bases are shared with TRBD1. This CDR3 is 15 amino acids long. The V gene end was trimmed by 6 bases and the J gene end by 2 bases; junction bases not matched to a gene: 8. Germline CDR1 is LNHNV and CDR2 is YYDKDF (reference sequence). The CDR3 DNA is TGTGCCACCAGTCTTGGCAGGGGGCAAAACTATGGCTACACCTTC. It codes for CATSLGRGQNYGYTF.

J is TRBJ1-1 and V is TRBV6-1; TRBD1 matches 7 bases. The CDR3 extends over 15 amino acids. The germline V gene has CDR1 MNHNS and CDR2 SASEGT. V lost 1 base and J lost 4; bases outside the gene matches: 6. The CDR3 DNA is TGTGCCAGCAGTGAAGGGTCGACAGGGCGCACTGAAGCTTTCTTT. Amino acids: CASSEGSTGRTEAFF.

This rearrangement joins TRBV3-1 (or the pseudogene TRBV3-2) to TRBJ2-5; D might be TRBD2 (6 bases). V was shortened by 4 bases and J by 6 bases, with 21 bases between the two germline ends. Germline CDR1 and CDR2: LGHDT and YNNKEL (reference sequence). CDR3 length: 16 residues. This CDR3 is CASSPPPGRGAQTQYF. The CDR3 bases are TGTGCCAGCAGCCCACCCCCGGGGCGGGGAGCACAGACCCAGTACTTC.

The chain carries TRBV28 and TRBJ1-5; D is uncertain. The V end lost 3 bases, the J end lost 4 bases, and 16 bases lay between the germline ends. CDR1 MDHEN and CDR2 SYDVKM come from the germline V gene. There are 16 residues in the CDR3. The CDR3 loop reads CASSFVWRAGNQPQHF. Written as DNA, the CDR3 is TGTGCCAGCAGTTTTGTTTGGAGGGCCGGGAATCAGCCCCAGCATTTT.

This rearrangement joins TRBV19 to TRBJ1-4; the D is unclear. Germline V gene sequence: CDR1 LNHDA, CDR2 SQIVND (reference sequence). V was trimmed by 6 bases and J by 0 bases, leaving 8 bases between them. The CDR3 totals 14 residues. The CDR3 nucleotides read TGTGCCAGTAGAACAACCACAACTAATGAAAAACTGTTTTTT. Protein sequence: CASRTTTTNEKLFF.

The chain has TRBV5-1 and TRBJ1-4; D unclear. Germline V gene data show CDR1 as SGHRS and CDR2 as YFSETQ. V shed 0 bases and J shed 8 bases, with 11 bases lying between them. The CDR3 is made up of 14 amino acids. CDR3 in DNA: TGCGCCAGCAGCTTGGGCCCCCTTCGGGAAAAACTGTTTTTT. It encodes CASSLGPLREKLFF.

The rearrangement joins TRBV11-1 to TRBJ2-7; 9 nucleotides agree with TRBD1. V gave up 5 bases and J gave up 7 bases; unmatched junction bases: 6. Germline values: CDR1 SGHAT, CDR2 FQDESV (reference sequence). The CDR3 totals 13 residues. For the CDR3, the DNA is TGTGCCAGCAGCCTAGGGACAGGGTGGGAGCAGTACTTC. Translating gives CASSLGTGWEQYF.

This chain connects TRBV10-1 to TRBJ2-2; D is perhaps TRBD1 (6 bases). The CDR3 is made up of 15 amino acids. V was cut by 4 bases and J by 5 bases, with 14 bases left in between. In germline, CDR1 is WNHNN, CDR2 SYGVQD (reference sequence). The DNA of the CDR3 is TGCGCCAGCAGTGCACAAGGGGGTGGTACCGGGGAGCTGTTTTTT. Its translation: CASSAQGGGTGELFF.

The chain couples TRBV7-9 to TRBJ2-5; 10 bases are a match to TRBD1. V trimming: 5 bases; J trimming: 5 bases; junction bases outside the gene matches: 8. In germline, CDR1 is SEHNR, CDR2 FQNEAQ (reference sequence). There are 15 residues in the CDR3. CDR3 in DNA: TGTGCCAGCAGCCTGGACAGGGGGTGGTTGGAGACCCAGTACTTC. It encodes CASSLDRGWLETQYF.

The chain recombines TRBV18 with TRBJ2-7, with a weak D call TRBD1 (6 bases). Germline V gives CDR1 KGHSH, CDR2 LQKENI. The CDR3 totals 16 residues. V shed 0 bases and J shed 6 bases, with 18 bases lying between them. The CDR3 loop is CASSPPNPQGHPEQYF. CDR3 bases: TGTGCCAGCTCACCACCGAATCCGCAGGGACATCCCGAGCAGTACTTC.

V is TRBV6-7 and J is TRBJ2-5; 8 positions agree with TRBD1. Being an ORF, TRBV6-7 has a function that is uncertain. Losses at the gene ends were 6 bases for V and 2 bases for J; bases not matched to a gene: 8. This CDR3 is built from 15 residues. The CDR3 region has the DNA TGTGCCAGCAGGCACTCCGGGACAGGACAAGAGACCCAGTACTTC. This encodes CASRHSGTGQETQYF.

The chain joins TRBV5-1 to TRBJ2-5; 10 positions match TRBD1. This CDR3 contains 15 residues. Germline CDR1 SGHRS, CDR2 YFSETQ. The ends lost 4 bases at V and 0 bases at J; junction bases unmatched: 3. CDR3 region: CASSVGQGYQETQYF. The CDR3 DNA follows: TGCGCCAGCAGCGTGGGACAGGGGTACCAAGAGACCCAGTACTTC. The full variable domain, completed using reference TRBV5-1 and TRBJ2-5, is KAGVTQTPRYLIKTRGQQVTLSCSPISGHRSVSWYQQTPGQGLQFLFEYFSETQRNKGNFPGRFSGRQFSNSRSEMNVSTLELGDSALYLCASSVGQGYQETQYFGPGTRLLVL.